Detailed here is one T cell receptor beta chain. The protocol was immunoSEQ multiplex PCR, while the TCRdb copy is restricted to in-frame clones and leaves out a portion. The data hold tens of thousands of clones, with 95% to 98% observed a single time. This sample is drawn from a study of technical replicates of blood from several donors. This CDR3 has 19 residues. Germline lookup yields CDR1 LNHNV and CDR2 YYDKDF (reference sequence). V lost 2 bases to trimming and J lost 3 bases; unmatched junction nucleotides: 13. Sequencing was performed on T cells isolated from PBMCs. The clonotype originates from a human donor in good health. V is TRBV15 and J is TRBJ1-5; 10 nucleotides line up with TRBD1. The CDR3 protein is CATSRTPGTGATINQPQHF. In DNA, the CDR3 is TGTGCCACCAGCAGAACCCCGGGGACAGGGGCGACCATCAATCAGCCCCAGCATTTT.